This T cell receptor (beta chain) was sequenced during a study of metastatic and nonmetastatic thyroid tumors (dated by TCRdb to about 2020). Describing the broader study: The researchers compared repertoires between peripheral blood samples and tumor or nodule tissue samples from patients with malignant or benign thyroid disease. The paper as a whole reports these results and caveats: In both blood and tumor samples, malignant tumors were reported to have significantly higher TCR beta diversity than benign nodules.

This clone was observed at least ten times. Its antigen specificity is not known. Base quality data are lacking; no much larger clone is found one base away. No patient had received any treatment before thyroid surgery. Patient clinical samples collected from about 2011 to 2019 were retrospectively analysed using T-cell receptor beta sequencing. Library construction relied on PCR. TCRdb shows the sequencer as Illumina HiSeq 4000. High-throughput sequencing was used to profile the CDR3 region of the TCR beta-chain in every patient. For the original study's pipeline: Drawing on CDR3 differences between clinicopathological groups, the researchers built a classifier meant to tell apart patients with distant-metastatic papillary thyroid cancer. To measure repertoire diversity the researchers used the Shannon index, while the Morisita-Horn index served to gauge how similar the tumor and blood repertoires were. TCRdb reanalyzed the raw reads on its own, using fastp at Q25 for trimming and MiXCR for clone calling, and kept in-frame beta chains. The V and J calls here are based on TCRdb, not the publication. Across this sample there are roughly 75,000 clones, with around 12% seen only once. The ten largest account for roughly 10% of the sample.

V is clipped by 2 bases and J by 1 base, and the sequence between their germline boundaries is 8 bases long. CDR3 length: 15 amino acids, cysteine to phenylalanine. The kept DNA is CDR3 alone, 45 bases in frame from the first base. The germline V gene gives CDR1 as SGHNT and CDR2 as YENEEA. The sample comprised tumor tissue. The source is a female donor with papillary thyroid cancer or a benign thyroid nodule (not recorded which). Some clones in this sample may be carry-over from other donors' samples. The chain joins TRBV11-3 to TRBJ2-2; a tentative D match to TRBD2 spans 5 bases. The base sequence is TGTGCCAGCAGCTTAAGCGGCGTGAACACCGGGGAGCTGTTTTTT. This is translated as CASSLSGVNTGELFF.